This TCR beta chain was obtained from a study of early stage breast cancer tumors (dated 2017 in TCRdb). Describing the broader study: Of the 15 to 20 invasive breast tumors, roughly 13 were found to be estrogen receptor-positive, progesterone receptor-positive and HER2-negative. A read coverage of roughly 10-fold per sample was achieved on average. Of the approximately twelve ER+/PR+/HER2- tumors, eight were classified as invasive ductal carcinomas and four as invasive lobular carcinomas. Across all samples, about 3,000,000 templates representing 1,097,674 unique clonotypes were detected.

The study at large found these results: Chain pairing and functional markers such as CD4, CD8 and FOXP3 were not captured by bulk genomic DNA sequencing of unsorted cells. The small cohort size prevented analysis by tumor subtype. Tumors showed approximately 2.5-fold higher T cell density and higher clonality than adjacent normal breast tissue. Enriched TCRB sequences shared across patients were found to be mostly commonly generated sequences that were unlikely to play an important role in the tumor microenvironment. Repertoires from blood and normal breast were more alike than repertoires from blood and tumor, and in about 90% of the 16 patients, comparing each tissue with blood separated tumor from normal.

The CDR3, from cysteine to phenylalanine, totals 15 residues. CDR3 DNA only is kept here, 45 bases in frame from base 1. CDR1 and CDR2 were assigned from the germline V gene as SNHLY and FYNNEI. Deletion took 6 bases off V and 5 bases off J, with a span of 20 bases between the germline ends. Every sample was amplified as two independent genomic DNA replicates, using approximately 550 ng for blood and roughly 1.6 ug for tumor or normal breast. Following the manufacturer's instructions, the ImmunoSeq Intro kit was used to carry out TCRB sequencing on genomic DNA. The multiplex PCR ran for 30 to 40 cycles using proprietary primers and spike-in control sequences for absolute quantification. Single-end 150-bp reads were used to sequence an 87-bp fragment covering the CDR3 and the flanking V and J genes. Each lane of an Illumina MiSeq running version 3.0 chemistry carried seven multiplexed samples, with two replicates apiece. The authors' pipeline ran thus. The vendor's proprietary pipeline handled the raw data processing, merging both replicates into a single result for each sample. To define clonotypes, the study grouped productive rearrangements that shared the V-gene family, CDR3 amino acid sequence and J-gene segment. Clonality was calculated as 1 minus the normalized Shannon entropy (Pielou evenness) of TCRB abundances. To estimate T cell density, the total number of templates was divided by the number of input cells, which was inferred from the amount of DNA input. Recon was used with default parameters to estimate total repertoire diversity and clonality. Clonotypes with over 0.1% abundance in tumor and at least 32-fold higher abundance in tumor than in normal breast were defined as tumor-enriched. In its TCRdb copy, this immuneACCESS table keeps in-frame sequences only and misses some clones. Where compared with another copy, unresolved V genes explain less than half of these, and the others have no known cause. For V, J and clone size, that table is used; D and trimming come from the DNA. In all, the sample holds 45,000 to 65,000 clones, and around 80% of those were seen once. The top ten clones comprise roughly 3% of the sample.

On this clone: Its antigen target is currently unknown. No base-level quality is on record; no much larger clone is a single base apart.

The study profiled bulk TCR beta-chain repertoires in matched peripheral blood, tumor and adjacent normal breast tissue taken from approximately 16 patients with early-stage breast cancer. Before surgery, about 4.5-11 mL of whole blood was collected into EDTA tubes and then processed within 2 hours. Ficoll-Paque centrifugation in SepMate-50 tubes was used to isolate peripheral blood mononuclear cells. PBMCs were cryopreserved in roughly 90% FBS with roughly 10% DMSO in aliquots of roughly 1.9 to 4.5 million cells and stored in liquid nitrogen. Genomic DNA was extracted with the Qiagen AllPrep DNA/RNA Mini kit.

This clonotype was sampled from a person aged 35 to 50 with breast cancer. Recombination joined TRBV2 with TRBJ2-7; D gene: possibly TRBD1, on 5 matching bases. Source material: blood. For the CDR3, the sequence is CASSVSGQGQNEQYF. The DNA is TGTGCCAGCAGCGTTTCTGGGCAGGGTCAGAACGAGCAGTACTTC.